This entry is about one T cell receptor (beta chain). This sample was included in a study of T-cell reconstitution after alpha-beta-depleted transplantation in children. TCRbeta library construction was performed incorporating unique molecular identifiers. TCRdb re-analysed the PCR reads in MiXCR, keeping a single row per CDR3 protein. The data show about 690,000 distinct CDR3 sequences, roughly 17% seen once. Germline CDR1 and CDR2: SGHAT and FQNNGV. This CDR3 region has 14 residues. V gave up 5 bases and J gave up 4 bases, with 14 bases separating them. The sequences come from PBMCs from the stem cell graft donor, collected from the stem cell graft. The J gene is TRBJ2-5, the V gene TRBV11-2; maybe TRBD2 (5 bases). The clonotype comes from a human donor who donated a stem cell graft to a child with acute myeloid leukemia. Written as DNA, the CDR3 is TGTGCCAGCAGCCCCGGCTCCGCGGGAGAGACCCAGTACTTC. It codes for CASSPGSAGETQYF.